In this sample, the clone carrying this TCR beta chain turned up once. The antigen remains undetermined. Adult Caucasians living in Nashville, Tennessee made up all of the donors. Measured with immunoSEQ multiplex PCR; TCRdb has only the in-frame clones, and not every one. The sample yields 1.5 million to 1.9 million clones, around 98% seen once. These data belong to a study of shared clonotypes between healthy human individuals. Findings and caveats of the study: Sharing of clonotypes among donors was expected to vary with sequencing depth. Naive subsets generally had larger estimated richness than memory subsets.

CDR1 and CDR2 (germline): SGDLS, YYNGEE. This CDR3 has 13 amino acids. Deletions cut 0 bases from V and 7 bases from J, with 8 bases between. The chain recombines TRBV9 with TRBJ2-1; the D is unclear. This sequence was found in a man aged 25-45 years in good health. Sequenced: naive CD4+ T cells sorted from blood. Subset meaning: CD45RA+ positively selected. This CDR3 is CASSVEPLNEQFF. Here the CDR3 DNA reads TGTGCCAGCAGCGTAGAACCGCTTAATGAGCAGTTCTTC.